A selection of T cell receptor beta chains follows, all from one sample in a study of response to subunit inactivated influenza vaccine. TCRdb ran MiXCR on the RT-PCR reads and lists one entry per CDR3 protein. The sample lists hundreds of thousands of distinct CDR3 sequences; around 13% were seen once. The sample was PBMCs from blood, taken less than 15 days before vaccination. The receptors originated from a man aged 45-65 years who received an inactivated influenza vaccine. Both conserved end residues are part of each CDR3. Clone sizes are given selectively: once, few, many, or a class where the clone is expanded.

j_call v_call clone_size cdr3_aa
TRBJ1-4 TRBV12-3/TRBV12-4 NA CASRRGSGEKLFF
TRBJ2-3 TRBV5-5 many CASSLTRGSTDTQYF
TRBJ2-3 TRBV5-1 few CASSAWDRVADTQYF
TRBJ2-1 TRBV27 NA CASSAPGQGYNEQFF
TRBJ2-3 TRBV6-1 NA CASGLSGDDTQYF
TRBJ2-1 TRBV20-1 NA CSVRVYNEQFF
TRBJ2-1 TRBV12-3/TRBV12-4 few CASRLTSRGGNEQFF
TRBJ2-7 TRBV25-1 NA CASSEHGRAYEQYF
TRBJ1-1 TRBV7-2 many CASSLVQGLEAFF
TRBJ2-5 TRBV7-9 many CASSHWGPRETQYF
TRBJ2-1 TRBV5-1 many CASSSRTSSNEQFF
TRBJ2-5 TRBV5-1 NA CASSPQGQGIGETQYF
TRBJ2-7 TRBV18 NA CASSPPLLAGHDYEQYF
TRBJ1-5 TRBV28 many CASRPDRGGNQPQHF
TRBJ2-4 TRBV5-6 NA CASSLAEGENKNIQYF
TRBJ2-7 TRBV29-1 many CSVTAGRVYEQYF
TRBJ2-7 TRBV28 many CASRPGQGVHEQYF
TRBJ2-3 TRBV20-1 NA CSAQTIAGDTDTQYF
TRBJ1-5 TRBV7-8 many CASSLNQGNQPQHF
TRBJ2-2 TRBV12-3/TRBV12-4 many CASSPTGAGELFF
TRBJ2-2 TRBV30 NA CAYRTSAGTGELFF
TRBJ2-3 TRBV24-1 many CATSPTGTGVTDTQYF
TRBJ1-2 TRBV11-2 NA CASSPQGGRPDARGYGYTF
TRBJ1-1 TRBV5-5 NA CASSFVRNTEAFF
TRBJ2-2 TRBV3-1 few CASSQDIGLAVTGELFF
TRBJ1-6 TRBV3-1 few CASSQEPRASPLHF
TRBJ2-3 TRBV3-1 NA CASSPAHSTDTQYF
TRBJ1-1 TRBV28 few CASFRELGTEAFF
TRBJ2-7 TRBV5-1 many CASSLSQGSYEQYF
TRBJ1-2 TRBV2 NA CASMGTNNYGYTF
TRBJ1-2 TRBV4-1 NA CASSQDSPSTGYGYTF
TRBJ2-3 TRBV7-2 NA CASSLEFGGQSGTQYF
TRBJ2-7 TRBV20-1 NA CSAKDLGRQGGEQYF
TRBJ2-1 TRBV12-3/TRBV12-4 few CASIRTSGTRKGEQFF
TRBJ2-3 TRBV2 many CASRNPGQGGNTQYF
TRBJ2-6 TRBV6-1 NA CASSGIPGDSGANVLTF
TRBJ1-4 TRBV3-1 few CASSRDRTKYNEKLFF
TRBJ2-7 TRBV28 NA CASSSGLAGGHEQYF
TRBJ2-7 TRBV11-2 many CASSLDPSGKSYEQYF
TRBJ2-5 TRBV15 NA CATSNGPETQYF